This is a list of T cell receptor beta chains from one sample in a study of cytomegalovirus exposure and HLA in healthy donors. Profiled with immunoSEQ multiplex PCR; TCRdb holds only in-frame clones, not every one. The sample holds more than 85,000 clones; 12% are singletons and the top ten take about a sixth. Sample: PBMCs. All receptors derive from a man aged 35 to 55 in good health and CMV-seropositive. Each CDR3 is given with its conserved first and last residue. Each record gives: D gene, V gene, J gene, clone size, CDR3 length, CDR3 DNA, CDR3 protein. The D gene is left open where the match is weak. For some rows the clone size is stated as once, few or many, or as a class when expanded; others skip it.

TRBD2	TRBV7-9	TRBJ2-5	-	16	TGCGCCAGCAGCCAAGACGCCGGGACTAGCGGCCGACGGGAGTACTTC	CASSQDAGTSGRREYF
-	TRBV6-1	TRBJ1-4	-	13	TGTGCCAGCCTTGGGGAGGTTAATGAAAAACTGTTTTTT	CASLGEVNEKLFF
TRBD1	TRBV6-4	TRBJ2-7	-	18	TGTGCCAGCAGTGCGTCCCCAGACGGGGACAGAAGCTCCTACGAGCAGTACTTC	CASSASPDGDRSSYEQYF
TRBD1	TRBV5-1	TRBJ2-6	few	18	TGCGCCAGCTTCCGCGGGACAGGGGTGCTTGGTGGGGCCAACGTCCTGACTTTC	CASFRGTGVLGGANVLTF
TRBD1	TRBV11-2	TRBJ1-2	-	14	TGTGCCAGCAGCAATGGACAGGGGAACTATGGCTACACCTTC	CASSNGQGNYGYTF
-	TRBV19	TRBJ2-6	few	16	TGTGCCAGTAGTATAGGGAGGGACCCTGGGGCCAACGTCCTGACTTTC	CASSIGRDPGANVLTF
-	TRBV4-2	TRBJ2-7	-	14	TGTGCCAGCAGCCAAGATAAGGTTCCGGGGGAGCAGTACTTC	CASSQDKVPGEQYF
-	TRBV29-1	TRBJ1-2	few	15	TGCAGCGTCCAAGGGACCGGGACTCCTCTGGCGGGCTACACCTTC	CSVQGTGTPLAGYTF
TRBD2	TRBV6-1	TRBJ2-3	few	18	TGTGCCAGCAGTGAACTAGCGGGAGGAATGGGTGGCACAGATACGCAGTATTTT	CASSELAGGMGGTDTQYF
TRBD2	TRBV7-2	TRBJ2-1	-	16	TGTGCCAGCAGCTTAATGGCCCTAGCGGGAGGTTTTGAGCAGTTCTTC	CASSLMALAGGFEQFF
TRBD2	TRBV9	TRBJ2-5	-	16	TGTGCCAGCAGCCCGGGACTAGCGGGAGGGAGAGAGACCCAGTACTTC	CASSPGLAGGRETQYF
-	TRBV6-4	TRBJ2-2	-	14	TGTGCCAGCAGCCCTACTGGGAACACCGGGGAGCTGTTTTTT	CASSPTGNTGELFF
TRBD2	TRBV6-4	TRBJ2-1	few	16	TGTGCCAGCAGTGACGGCCTAGCGGGAGGCGTCAATGAGCAGTTCTTC	CASSDGLAGGVNEQFF
-	TRBV4-2	TRBJ2-5	few	14	TGTGCCAGCAGCCAAGATCAAGGAGTGGGGACCCAGTACTTC	CASSQDQGVGTQYF
-	TRBV7-9	TRBJ1-1	few	11	TGTGCCAGCAGCGTAAGAGGGGAAGCTTTCTTT	CASSVRGEAFF
TRBD2	TRBV7-9	TRBJ2-1	few	15	TGTGCCAGTCAGCTTGGTAGCGGGATTCTGTATGAGCAGTTCTTC	CASQLGSGILYEQFF
TRBD1	TRBV6-5	TRBJ1-5	-	15	TGTGCCAGCAGTCCGCGGACAGGGGCGATTCAGCCCCAGCATTTT	CASSPRTGAIQPQHF
-	TRBV19	TRBJ2-7	-	14	TGTGCCAGTCAAGACTTTGGAGGGGCCTACGAGCAGTACTTC	CASQDFGGAYEQYF
TRBD2	TRBV27	TRBJ2-7	-	17	TGTGCCAGCAAGTCAGCGGGACTCGGTTCCCACTCCTACGAGCAGTACTTC	CASKSAGLGSHSYEQYF
-	TRBV19	TRBJ1-5	-	14	TGTGCCAGTAGTAGGCGGCCGATCAATCAGCCCCAGCATTTT	CASSRRPINQPQHF
-	TRBV27	TRBJ1-1	few	16	TGTGCCAGCACCCGGCGCCCAGGGTCCAGGAACACTGAAGCTTTCTTT	CASTRRPGSRNTEAFF
TRBD2	TRBV7-8	TRBJ2-7	few	14	TGTGCCAGCAGCCTAGGGACTAGCTTCCACGAGCAGTACTTC	CASSLGTSFHEQYF
-	TRBV6-1	TRBJ2-5	-	14	TGTGCCAGCAGTGAAGCGCTGACGGGGGAGACCCAGTACTTC	CASSEALTGETQYF
TRBD1	TRBV19	TRBJ1-2	-	15	TGTGCCAGTAGTGACCTTTCACAGGGGGTCTATGGCTACACCTTC	CASSDLSQGVYGYTF
-	TRBV6-1	TRBJ1-1	few	11	TGTGCCAGCAGTGAAGCGGCAAAAGCTTTCTTT	CASSEAAKAFF
-	TRBV10-2	TRBJ2-7	-	13	TGCGCCAGCAGTCCGGGAAAGATCTACGAGCAGTACTTC	CASSPGKIYEQYF
TRBD2	TRBV5-1	TRBJ2-3	few	15	TGCGCCAGCAGCCCCGGAGCGGGAGCCGAAGATACGCAGTATTTT	CASSPGAGAEDTQYF
-	TRBV28	TRBJ2-2	-	12	TGTGCCGCAGGGGTAATGACCGGGGAGCTGTTTTTT	CAAGVMTGELFF
TRBD1	TRBV7-6	TRBJ1-4	few	16	TGTGCCAGCAGCCACGCAGGGGGTGCCGCTAATGAAAAACTGTTTTTT	CASSHAGGAANEKLFF
-	TRBV7-9	TRBJ2-3	-	17	TGTGCCAGCAGCCCAAGACCACAGGGTACTTCCACAGATACGCAGTATTTT	CASSPRPQGTSTDTQYF
-	TRBV6-5	TRBJ1-1	few	15	TGTGCCACCCGATGGACAGTTTTCATGAACACTGAAGCTTTCTTT	CATRWTVFMNTEAFF
-	TRBV7-2	TRBJ1-5	-	15	TGTGCCAGCAGCTTAGTAACGGGGGGTTTTCAGCCCCAGCATTTT	CASSLVTGGFQPQHF
-	TRBV7-2	TRBJ1-1	few	17	TGTGCCAGCAGCTTAAATTCCCCGATACAGGCGAACACTGAAGCTTTCTTT	CASSLNSPIQANTEAFF
-	TRBV4-1	TRBJ2-3	-	16	TGCGCCAGCAGCCAACCCCTGGGGGCCGGGACAGATACGCAGTATTTT	CASSQPLGAGTDTQYF
TRBD2	TRBV19	TRBJ2-2	few	15	TGTGCCAGTATCGGACTAGCGAGAGACACCGGGGAGCTGTTTTTT	CASIGLARDTGELFF
-	TRBV25-1	TRBJ1-4	-	14	TGTGCCAGCAGTGACAGGGGTGCCGGTGAAAAACTGTTTTTT	CASSDRGAGEKLFF
-	TRBV7-6	TRBJ2-1	-	16	TGTGCCAGCAGCAGTTCATGGGACATCTCCTACAATGAGCAGTTCTTC	CASSSSWDISYNEQFF
-	TRBV5-1	TRBJ2-1	few	15	TGCGCCAGCAGCATAGGGGGAAGCTCCTACAATGAGCAGTTCTTC	CASSIGGSSYNEQFF
TRBD1	TRBV7-3	TRBJ2-3	-	17	TGTGCCAGCAGCCTCAAACCATTGGGACAGGAGGGAGATACGCAGTATTTT	CASSLKPLGQEGDTQYF
TRBD2	TRBV29-1	TRBJ2-7	few	13	TGCAGCGTCACCGGGACTAGCGTCAACGAGCAGTACTTC	CSVTGTSVNEQYF
-	TRBV9	TRBJ2-7	-	15	TGTGCCAGCAGCGTATCGCCTGCCAGCGGATACGAGCAGTACTTC	CASSVSPASGYEQYF
TRBD1	TRBV6-4	TRBJ2-1	few	12	TGTGCCAGCAGCCAGACAGGGTATGAGCAGTTCTTC	CASSQTGYEQFF